This T cell receptor beta chain was captured by sequencing in a study of a mutant IDH1 vaccine in newly diagnosed glioma. Across the study: There were approximately 62% males and 37.5% females among treated patients, whose mean age was about 38 years. Patients arrived already treated with radiotherapy, temozolomide, or both, most having had both.

The CDR3 runs to 15 residues. Specified time point: week 23, last vaccination. Vaccine doses each comprised 300 ug of mutant IDH1 20-mer peptide, with topical imiquimod. Some clones are missing from TCRdb's copy, which holds only in-frame ones; the method was immunoSEQ multiplex PCR. Seen here are almost 85,000 clones, 65% to 90% observed once, and the top ten hold 2% to 2.5%. Notes on this clone: Its specificity is not known.

This clonotype was obtained from a man younger than 45 with glioma. Some clones in this sample may be carry-over from other donors' samples. This chain uses TRBV12-2 with TRBJ2-5; the table's D call TRBD1 went unverified against the DNA. TRBV12-2 is designated a pseudogene. The specimen was PBMCs, collected from a glioma patient whose treatment included an IDH1 peptide vaccine. CDR3 sequence (DNA): TGTGCAAGTCGGGTAGCACAGGATTGTCAAGAGACCCAGTACTTC. Translated, it gives CASRVAQDCQETQYF.